This T cell receptor (beta chain) appears in the sequencing data of a study of T cell clusters in autoimmune cytopenias. Across the whole study: A median of roughly 50,000 TRB reads per sample yielded a median about 2,500 distinct clonotypes.

This clonotype counts as medium-sized by frequency. This CDR3 has 17 amino acids. Per the germline V gene, CDR1 is SGHNT and CDR2 is YYREEE (reference sequence). Each sample's input was roughly 250 ng genomic DNA, some 38,000 genome equivalents. One tube held mixed TRB-A and TRB-B primer pools for touch-down PCR. TCRdb processed the multiplex PCR reads again and assigns one entry to each CDR3 protein, with no DNA. Its listing shows 7,000 or so distinct CDR3 sequences. The same sample was also used in a study of T cell repertoires in aging, cancer and after chemotherapy. As that report states: Clear clonal overlap appeared across healthy donor samples taken over several months to years. Roughly 8.8 million TCR reads made up the full dataset.

This clonotype was obtained from a human donor in good health. The V gene is TRBV5-4, the J gene TRBJ2-6; TCRdb designates TRBD1, a call that cannot be tested without DNA. Sequencing was performed on peripheral blood. The CDR3 reads CASTPGQGGSGANVLTF.